The rows below give T cell receptor beta chains drawn from one sample of a study of spatial heterogeneity in lung cancer. TCRdb re-derived calls from the 5' RACE reads in MiXCR, one entry per CDR3 protein. In the table there are approximately 94,000 distinct CDR3 sequences, 4% to 4.5% of which are singletons. The source material was lung tumor tissue, sampled at surgery. These receptors all stem from a male donor with early-stage non-small cell lung cancer. CDR3s include the opening cysteine and the closing phenylalanine or tryptophan. The order of the fields is clone size, J gene, CDR3 length, V gene, D gene, CDR3 DNA, CDR3 protein. D genes are given only for firm matches. A row's size may be missing; if present it is once, few, many or a size class.

>many|TRBJ1-5|15|TRBV27|NA
TGTGCCAGCAGTTTTTCTCACTATAGCAATCAGCCCCAGCATTTT
CASSFSHYSNQPQHF
>few|TRBJ1-1|13|TRBV12-3/TRBV12-4|NA
TGTGCCAGCACCCCTCCGGCGAACACTGAAGCTTTCTTT
CASTPPANTEAFF
>many|TRBJ2-1|14|TRBV20-1|NA
TGCAGTGCTAGCATCTCGGAACTTGTCCATGAGCAGTTCTTC
CSASISELVHEQFF
>NA|TRBJ2-7|15|TRBV10-3|TRBD1
TGTGCCATCAGTCGGACAGGCGGCGGCTCCTACGAGCAGTACTTC
CAISRTGGGSYEQYF
>NA|TRBJ2-6|15|TRBV20-1|NA
TGCAGTGCTAGAGAGTGGGAGGCCGGGGCCAACGTCCTGACTTTC
CSAREWEAGANVLTF
>few|TRBJ1-3|19|TRBV6-5|NA
TGTGCCAGCAGTTATTGGATACCATCGAAACTCATGTCGGGAAACACCATATATTTT
CASSYWIPSKLMSGNTIYF
>NA|TRBJ2-1|18|TRBV18|TRBD2
TGTGCCAGCTCACTCTGGGGTAGCGGGAGTAGCCAAGACAATGAGCAGTTCTTC
CASSLWGSGSSQDNEQFF
>NA|TRBJ2-3|15|TRBV6-1|NA
TGTGCCATCTCACGGCGGGCCCAGGGAGTCGATACGCAGTATTTT
CAISRRAQGVDTQYF
>many|TRBJ2-5|13|TRBV5-1|NA
TGCGCCAGCAGCTCCGAGGTGGTAGAGACCCAGTACTTC
CASSSEVVETQYF
>many|TRBJ2-7|15|TRBV20-1|TRBD1
TGCAGTGCTAGACCGCCGGGACAGATCCCCTACGAGCAGTACTTC
CSARPPGQIPYEQYF
>many|TRBJ2-1|12|TRBV12-3/TRBV12-4|NA
TGTGCCAGCACCCGCTCCTACAATGAGCAGTTCTTC
CASTRSYNEQFF
>few|TRBJ2-7|14|TRBV4-1|NA
TGCGCCAGCAGCCAAGAATGGCCAGGGTGGGAGCAGTACTTC
CASSQEWPGWEQYF
>many|TRBJ2-1|14|TRBV5-6|NA
TGTGCCAGCACCCCGGGGCCCCGCAACGATGAGCAGTTCTTC
CASTPGPRNDEQFF
>many|TRBJ2-7|17|TRBV6-2/TRBV6-3|TRBD2
TGTGCCAGCAGATTGAATAGCGGGAGATGGATGTCCTACGAGCAGTACTTC
CASRLNSGRWMSYEQYF
>many|TRBJ1-4|15|TRBV7-2|TRBD1
TGTGCCAGCAGCTTACCGGGACAGATTAATGAAAAACTGTTTTTT
CASSLPGQINEKLFF
>many|TRBJ2-2|14|TRBV6-5|NA
TGTGCCAGCAGTTGGGGGAGGAACACCGGGGAGCTGTTTTTT
CASSWGRNTGELFF
>many|TRBJ1-2|13|TRBV20-1|NA
TGCAGTGCTACCCTAACAGGGAACTATGGCTACACCTTC
CSATLTGNYGYTF
>many|TRBJ1-5|17|TRBV5-5|NA
TGTGCCAGCAGCCTGTGGGGTCCGGGACGAGGCAATCAGCCCCAGCATTTT
CASSLWGPGRGNQPQHF
>many|TRBJ1-2|14|TRBV5-1|NA
TGCGCCAGCAGCCCGGGACCCGAGGACTATGGCTACACCTTC
CASSPGPEDYGYTF
>many|TRBJ2-2|16|TRBV5-1|TRBD2
TGCGCCAGCAGCTTGGACACGGGAGGGCGGACCGGGGAGCTGTTTTTT
CASSLDTGGRTGELFF
>few|TRBJ2-1|15|TRBV6-5|NA
TGTGCCAGCAGCCCCAGGTATGACTCCTACAATGAGCAGTTCTTC
CASSPRYDSYNEQFF
>few|TRBJ1-1|13|TRBV27|NA
TGTGCCAGCAGTTTAAAGGCAAACACTGAAGCTTTCTTT
CASSLKANTEAFF
>few|TRBJ2-1|12|TRBV20-1|NA
TGCAGTGCCTCATGGACAGACAGGGAGCAGTTCTTC
CSASWTDREQFF
>many|TRBJ2-3|14|TRBV28|TRBD2
TGTGCCAGCAGTGGGGAGGGTGCCACAGATACGCAGTATTTT
CASSGEGATDTQYF
>many|TRBJ2-1|10|TRBV29-1|NA
TGCAGCGTGTGGGGAGTTGAGCAGTTCTTC
CSVWGVEQFF
>few|TRBJ1-4|14|TRBV7-9|NA
TGTGCCAGCAGCTTAGCCACAGATGGGTTAAAACTGTTTTTT
CASSLATDGLKLFF
>many|TRBJ2-1|15|TRBV7-9|TRBD2
TGTGCCAGCAGCTTAGGGCCAGCGGGAGTGTCTGAGCAGTTCTTC
CASSLGPAGVSEQFF
>many|TRBJ2-1|16|TRBV14|TRBD2
TGTGCCAGCAGCCAATCCTCTAGCGGGAGAAACTATGAGCAGTTCTTC
CASSQSSSGRNYEQFF
>NA|TRBJ2-4|14|TRBV12-3/TRBV12-4|NA
TGTGCCAGCACCCCCGTTGTGGGCAAAAACATTCAGTACTTC
CASTPVVGKNIQYF
>many|TRBJ1-2|15|TRBV18|TRBD1
TGTGCCAGCTCATCCGGACAGGGAATTTTTGAGGGCTACACCTTC
CASSSGQGIFEGYTF
>NA|TRBJ2-7|14|TRBV28|NA
TGTGCCAGCAGCCGCTCAAGGGGCTCCTACGAGCAGTACTTC
CASSRSRGSYEQYF
>many|TRBJ2-7|15|TRBV28|NA
TGTGCCAGCAGCCGACCGTGGCAATATCCTAAGGAGCAGTACTTC
CASSRPWQYPKEQYF
>many|TRBJ2-7|15|TRBV27|NA
TGTGCCAGCAGTCCCGGTCGGGGCCCATCCTACGAGCAGTACTTC
CASSPGRGPSYEQYF
>few|TRBJ1-1|13|TRBV9|NA
TGTGCCAGCAGCGTAGAGGGGGACACTGAAGCTTTCTTT
CASSVEGDTEAFF
>many|TRBJ2-6|13|TRBV10-3|NA
TGTGCCATCAAGCCCTCTGGGGCCAACGTCCTGACTTTC
CAIKPSGANVLTF
>many|TRBJ1-2|15|TRBV20-1|TRBD1
TGCAGTGCCCGGACCGACCCAGGGGGGCAGGTTGGCTACACCTTC
CSARTDPGGQVGYTF
>many|TRBJ2-5|15|TRBV29-1|TRBD2
TGCAGCGTAAGAGATAGCGGGAGAGGCCAAGAGACCCAGTACTTC
CSVRDSGRGQETQYF
>many|TRBJ2-1|14|TRBV29-1|TRBD2
TGCAGCGTCGAGGGACTAGCGGGAGAGGGTGAGCAGTTCTTC
CSVEGLAGEGEQFF
>many|TRBJ2-3|15|TRBV5-1|TRBD2
TGCGCCAGCAGCTTGTTGGGACTAGGGGGTGATACGCAGTATTTT
CASSLLGLGGDTQYF
>few|TRBJ2-7|14|TRBV6-2/TRBV6-3|NA
TGTGCCAGCAGCCGGACTCGTCTTAGCGACGAGCAGTACTTC
CASSRTRLSDEQYF
>many|TRBJ1-2|12|TRBV28|NA
TGTGCCAGCAGTTCGGCCCTCTATGGCTACACCTTC
CASSSALYGYTF
>many|TRBJ2-5|17|TRBV14|NA
TGTGCCAGCAGCCAAGAGTTTACAGGAGGTCTCCGGGAGACCCAGTACTTC
CASSQEFTGGLRETQYF
>many|TRBJ2-7|14|TRBV9|TRBD2
TGTGCCAGCAGCGTTAACCTAGCGGGGGACGAGCAGTACTTC
CASSVNLAGDEQYF
>many|TRBJ2-5|16|TRBV4-1|NA
TGCGCCAGCAGCCAAGATCCTGTAGCCCTGATGGGGACCCAGTACTTC
CASSQDPVALMGTQYF
>many|TRBJ2-2|13|TRBV7-8|NA
TGTGCCAGCAGCTTAGTCAAGGCCGGGGAGCTGTTTTTT
CASSLVKAGELFF
>few|TRBJ1-2|13|TRBV12-3/TRBV12-4|NA
TGTGCCAGCAGTTTATGGGGGGCTGGGGGCTACACCTTC
CASSLWGAGGYTF
>many|TRBJ2-1|12|TRBV27|NA
TGTGCCAGCCGAAAGGACTCTTCTTATCAGTTCTTC
CASRKDSSYQFF
>many|TRBJ2-1|16|TRBV28|TRBD2
TGTGCCAGCAGTTTACCGGGAGGGTACTCCTACAATGAGCAGTTCTTC
CASSLPGGYSYNEQFF
>many|TRBJ1-1|14|TRBV18|NA
TGTGCCAGCTCACCCTCCGGGACGAACACTGAAGCTTTCTTT
CASSPSGTNTEAFF
>few|TRBJ2-3|16|TRBV5-1|NA
TGCGCCAGCAGCTATCACAGGGTATCGGGTACAGATACGCAGTATTTT
CASSYHRVSGTDTQYF
>many|TRBJ1-5|14|TRBV28|NA
TGTGCCAGCAGTTACGGGGGTGTAAGACAGCCCCAGCATTTT
CASSYGGVRQPQHF
>many|TRBJ2-3|15|TRBV6-5|NA
TGTGCCAGCAGCCCTGCCCAGACGTGGGGAGATACGCAGTATTTT
CASSPAQTWGDTQYF
>many|TRBJ2-7|16|TRBV27|TRBD1
TGTGCCAGCAGCCCTATTTACGGGACAGACATTTACGAGCAGTACTTC
CASSPIYGTDIYEQYF
>NA|TRBJ1-1|13|TRBV20-1|NA
TGCAGTGCTAGAGACAGGGCTGACACTGAAGCTTTCTTT
CSARDRADTEAFF